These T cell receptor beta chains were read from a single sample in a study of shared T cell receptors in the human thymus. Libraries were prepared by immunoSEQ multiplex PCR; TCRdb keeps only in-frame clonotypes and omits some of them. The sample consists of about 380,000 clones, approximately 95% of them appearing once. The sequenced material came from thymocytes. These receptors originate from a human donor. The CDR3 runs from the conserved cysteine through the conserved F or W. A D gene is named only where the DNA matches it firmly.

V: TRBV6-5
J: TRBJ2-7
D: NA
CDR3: CASQGFSYEQYF

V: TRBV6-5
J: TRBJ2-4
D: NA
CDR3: CASSYRRGNKNIQYF

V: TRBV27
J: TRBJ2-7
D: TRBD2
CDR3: CASSLFGTSGNGYEQYF

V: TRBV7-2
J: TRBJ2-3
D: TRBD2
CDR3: CASSFGLAGGPDTQYF

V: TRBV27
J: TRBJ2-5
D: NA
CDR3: CASRGTRNQQETQYF

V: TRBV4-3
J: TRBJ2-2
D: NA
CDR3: CASSAHSKNTGELFF

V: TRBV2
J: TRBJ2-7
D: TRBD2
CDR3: CASSDGTSGPPYEQYF

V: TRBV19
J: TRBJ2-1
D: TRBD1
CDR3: CASSIVHYRGSYNEQFF

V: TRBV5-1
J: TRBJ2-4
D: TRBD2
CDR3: CASSLEGVGLAGGAKNIQYF

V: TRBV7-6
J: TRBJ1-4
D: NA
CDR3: CAISRGAFNEKLFF

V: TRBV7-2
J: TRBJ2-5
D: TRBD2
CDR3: CASSEMTSGKETQYF

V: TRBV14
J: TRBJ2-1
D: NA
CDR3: CASSQPPLEYPYNEQFF

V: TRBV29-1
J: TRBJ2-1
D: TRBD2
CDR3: CSVVGSGRANEQFF

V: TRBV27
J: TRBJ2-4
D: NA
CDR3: CASKSHVAKNIQYF

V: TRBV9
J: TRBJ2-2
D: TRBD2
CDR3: CASSVVLAGEYTGELFF

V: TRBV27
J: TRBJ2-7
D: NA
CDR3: CASRGWFGLGEQYF

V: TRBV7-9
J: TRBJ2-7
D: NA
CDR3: CASSLHLKGRTYEQYF

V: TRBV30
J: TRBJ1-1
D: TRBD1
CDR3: CAWSVRTGETEAFF

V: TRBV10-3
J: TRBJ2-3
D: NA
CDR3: CAIRDNTDTQYF

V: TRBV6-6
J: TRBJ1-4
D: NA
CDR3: CASPLDGEF

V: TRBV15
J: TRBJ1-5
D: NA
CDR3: CATSRLRGGGNQPQHF

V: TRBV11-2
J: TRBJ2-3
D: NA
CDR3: CASSLDGQKSTDTQYF

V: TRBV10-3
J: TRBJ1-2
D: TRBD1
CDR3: CAISLIYRGYGYTF

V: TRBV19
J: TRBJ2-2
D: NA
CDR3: CASSGLGRGAVDTGELFF

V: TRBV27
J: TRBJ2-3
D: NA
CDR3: CASVMRGLGDTQYF

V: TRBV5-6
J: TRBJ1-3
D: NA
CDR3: CASSFTGRVDSSGNTIYF

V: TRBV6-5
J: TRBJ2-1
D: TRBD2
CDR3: CASRPGTSGHNEQFF

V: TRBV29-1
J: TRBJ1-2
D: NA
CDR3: CSVACLGDDYGYTF

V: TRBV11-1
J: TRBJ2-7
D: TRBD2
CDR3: CASSLSASGDSYEQYF

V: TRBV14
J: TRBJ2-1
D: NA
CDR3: CASSPTGSAYNEQFF

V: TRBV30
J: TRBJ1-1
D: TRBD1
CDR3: CAWSVSGGTGRLNTEAFF

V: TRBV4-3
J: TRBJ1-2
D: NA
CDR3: CASSQESRDPLVRGSEGYTF

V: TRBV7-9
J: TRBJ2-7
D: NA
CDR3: CASSIVAYEQYF

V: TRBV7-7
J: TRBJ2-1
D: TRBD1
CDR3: CASRSPGTEQFF

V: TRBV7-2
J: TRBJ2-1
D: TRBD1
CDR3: CASRPDRGQSYNEQFF

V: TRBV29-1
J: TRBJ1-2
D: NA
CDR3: CSVELLRGPYGYTF

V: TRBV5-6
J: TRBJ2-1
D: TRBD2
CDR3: CASSHWGSGRANEQFF

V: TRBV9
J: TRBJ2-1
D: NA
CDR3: CASSGPLPYNEQFF

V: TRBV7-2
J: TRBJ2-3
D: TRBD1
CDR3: CASSLGSTGGEDTQYF